Here is one T cell receptor (beta chain) with its context. CDR3 length equals 13 residues. The germline V gene encodes CDR1 SQVTM and CDR2 ANQGSEA. Trimming removed 4 bases from V and 4 bases from J, with 13 bases in between. Amplification used 60 Vbeta primers and 13 Jbeta primers. Repertoires were generated with immunoSEQ multiplex PCR, while TCRdb's copy carries only in-frame clones and drops some. The sample carries over 90,000 clones, 73% recorded once. Donors had nominal health at sampling but likely had unrecorded immune exposures. This specimen belongs to a study of cytomegalovirus exposure and HLA in healthy donors.

Sequenced input: PBMCs. The chain links TRBV29-1 to TRBJ1-1, with D tentatively TRBD1 (5 bases). The receptor was derived from a man aged 40-55 years in good health and CMV-seronegative. CDR3 nucleotide sequence: TGCAGCGTTGTTAGTACAGGCAGCACTGAAGCTTTCTTT. This codes for CSVVSTGSTEAFF.